This T cell receptor (beta chain) was identified during a study of blood T cell repertoires in COVID-19. Trimming stripped 7 bases from V and 8 bases from J, with 8 bases between. The CDR3 runs to 11 residues. Profiled with immunoSEQ multiplex PCR; TCRdb holds only in-frame clones, not every one. The data show 70,000 to 95,000 clones, roughly 80% seen once. J is TRBJ2-2 and V is TRBV12-3 or TRBV12-4; no reliable D call. Material for sequencing was peripheral blood. This TCR derives from a woman in her 70s with acute or convalescent COVID-19. The CDR3 nucleotides read TGTGCCAGCATTCTACTGGGGGAGCTGTTTTTT. The encoded protein is CASILLGELFF.